This is a list of T cell receptor beta chains from one sample in a study of blood T cell repertoires in COVID-19. Assay used: immunoSEQ multiplex PCR; TCRdb lists only in-frame clones, some missing. The sample contains 150,000 to 200,000 clones, approximately 80% of which appear only once. The sequenced material came from peripheral blood. These TCRs come from a woman aged 40 to 50 with COVID-19, enrolled during active disease. CDR3s include the opening cysteine and the closing phenylalanine or tryptophan. D genes are given only for firm matches. Clone sizes are given selectively: once, few, many, or a class where the clone is expanded.

j_gene: TRBJ2-4; d_gene: TRBD2; v_gene: TRBV20-1; abundance: NA; CDR3aa: CSASRGGSRDKNIQYF; CDR3nt: TGCAGTGCTAGTAGAGGCGGGAGCCGGGACAAAAACATTCAGTACTTC
j_gene: TRBJ1-4; d_gene: TRBD1; v_gene: TRBV30; abundance: NA; CDR3aa: CAWSEGQGINEKLFF; CDR3nt: TGTGCCTGGAGTGAAGGACAGGGGATTAATGAAAAACTGTTTTTT
j_gene: TRBJ1-2; d_gene: NA; v_gene: TRBV2; abundance: once; CDR3aa: CASSGEDAGGYGYTF; CDR3nt: TGTGCCAGCAGCGGGGAAGATGCCGGGGGCTATGGCTACACCTTC
j_gene: TRBJ2-7; d_gene: TRBD1; v_gene: TRBV9; abundance: once; CDR3aa: CASSAQGGHYEQYF; CDR3nt: TGTGCCAGCAGCGCACAGGGGGGACACTACGAGCAGTACTTC
j_gene: TRBJ1-1; d_gene: TRBD1; v_gene: TRBV10-1; abundance: NA; CDR3aa: CASRPGTGDSEAFF; CDR3nt: TGCGCCAGCAGACCCGGGACAGGGGATAGTGAAGCTTTCTTT
j_gene: TRBJ2-5; d_gene: NA; v_gene: TRBV5-1; abundance: NA; CDR3aa: CASSFQGPGLETQYF; CDR3nt: TGCGCCAGCAGCTTTCAGGGGCCGGGTTTGGAGACCCAGTACTTC
j_gene: TRBJ2-5; d_gene: NA; v_gene: TRBV18; abundance: NA; CDR3aa: CASSPYGRPKETQYF; CDR3nt: TGTGCCAGCTCACCATACGGCAGGCCTAAAGAGACCCAGTACTTC
j_gene: TRBJ2-3; d_gene: NA; v_gene: TRBV18; abundance: few; CDR3aa: CASSKLSTDTQYF; CDR3nt: TGTGCCAGCTCAAAACTTAGCACAGATACGCAGTATTTT
j_gene: TRBJ2-1; d_gene: TRBD2; v_gene: TRBV30; abundance: NA; CDR3aa: CAWSVRGGTSEQFF; CDR3nt: TGTGCCTGGAGTGTACGGGGGGGGACCTCGGAGCAGTTCTTC
j_gene: TRBJ2-3; d_gene: NA; v_gene: TRBV27; abundance: NA; CDR3aa: CASSTLTVEGTDTQYF; CDR3nt: TGTGCCAGCAGTACACTGACAGTTGAAGGCACAGATACGCAGTATTTT
j_gene: TRBJ2-7; d_gene: NA; v_gene: TRBV30; abundance: NA; CDR3aa: CAWRLGGGHEQYF; CDR3nt: TGTGCCTGGAGACTAGGCGGCGGCCACGAGCAGTACTTC
j_gene: TRBJ2-1; d_gene: NA; v_gene: TRBV12-3/TRBV12-4; abundance: NA; CDR3aa: CASSPTGVNEQFF; CDR3nt: TGTGCCAGCAGTCCCACGGGAGTGAATGAGCAGTTCTTC
j_gene: TRBJ1-5; d_gene: NA; v_gene: TRBV6-5; abundance: few; CDR3aa: CASRRGSNQPQHF; CDR3nt: TGTGCCAGCAGGAGAGGGAGCAATCAGCCCCAGCATTTT
j_gene: TRBJ1-6; d_gene: TRBD1; v_gene: TRBV6-5; abundance: NA; CDR3aa: CASSSGQASSPLHF; CDR3nt: TGTGCCAGCAGTTCCGGACAGGCCTCCTCACCCCTCCACTTT
j_gene: TRBJ2-3; d_gene: NA; v_gene: TRBV14; abundance: NA; CDR3aa: CASSQDSGRVAPYTQYF; CDR3nt: TGTGCCAGCAGCCAAGATTCGGGAAGGGTCGCCCCCTATACGCAGTATTTT
j_gene: TRBJ1-6; d_gene: NA; v_gene: TRBV7-6; abundance: NA; CDR3aa: CASSLAEGNSPLHF; CDR3nt: TGTGCCAGCAGCTTAGCTGAGGGTAATTCACCCCTCCACTTT
j_gene: TRBJ2-7; d_gene: TRBD1; v_gene: TRBV6-5; abundance: NA; CDR3aa: CASSYSQGVYEQYF; CDR3nt: TGTGCCAGCAGTTACTCGCAGGGGGTCTACGAGCAGTACTTC
j_gene: TRBJ1-2; d_gene: NA; v_gene: TRBV12-3/TRBV12-4; abundance: NA; CDR3aa: CASRRGQYGYTF; CDR3nt: TGTGCCAGCAGACGTGGACAGTATGGCTACACCTTC
j_gene: TRBJ2-3; d_gene: NA; v_gene: TRBV18; abundance: NA; CDR3aa: CASSPPLGGPDTQYF; CDR3nt: TGTGCCAGCTCCCCGCCCTTGGGGGGGCCAGATACGCAGTATTTT
j_gene: TRBJ2-7; d_gene: TRBD1; v_gene: TRBV7-9; abundance: NA; CDR3aa: CASSPGTGYEQYF; CDR3nt: TGTGCCAGCAGCCCCGGGACAGGCTACGAGCAGTACTTC
j_gene: TRBJ2-1; d_gene: TRBD2; v_gene: TRBV10-1; abundance: NA; CDR3aa: CASSDETSGRNEQFF; CDR3nt: TGCGCCAGCAGTGATGAGACTAGCGGGAGAAATGAGCAGTTCTTC
j_gene: TRBJ1-3; d_gene: NA; v_gene: TRBV30; abundance: few; CDR3aa: CAWSRGSNTIYF; CDR3nt: TGTGCCTGGAGTAGGGGTAGTAACACCATATATTTT
j_gene: TRBJ1-1; d_gene: TRBD1; v_gene: TRBV13; abundance: NA; CDR3aa: CASSLNQGVTEAFF; CDR3nt: TGTGCCAGCAGCTTAAATCAGGGGGTCACTGAAGCTTTCTTT
j_gene: TRBJ1-5; d_gene: TRBD1; v_gene: TRBV7-8; abundance: NA; CDR3aa: CASSARDSPNQPQHF; CDR3nt: TGTGCCAGCAGCGCAAGGGACAGCCCCAATCAGCCCCAGCATTTT
j_gene: TRBJ1-6; d_gene: NA; v_gene: TRBV7-9; abundance: NA; CDR3aa: CASSPGGLALHF; CDR3nt: TGTGCCAGCAGCCCTGGAGGTCTTGCCCTCCACTTT
j_gene: TRBJ2-5; d_gene: TRBD2; v_gene: TRBV10-3; abundance: NA; CDR3aa: CAISGGLGRAAETQYF; CDR3nt: TGTGCCATCAGTGGAGGACTAGGTCGGGCTGCAGAGACCCAGTACTTC
j_gene: TRBJ2-2; d_gene: NA; v_gene: TRBV4-2; abundance: NA; CDR3aa: CASSQVSYTGELFF; CDR3nt: TGTGCCAGCAGCCAAGTCTCCTACACCGGGGAGCTGTTTTTT
j_gene: TRBJ1-6; d_gene: TRBD1; v_gene: TRBV28; abundance: NA; CDR3aa: CASGQGTYNSPLHF; CDR3nt: TGTGCCAGCGGACAGGGGACCTATAATTCACCCCTCCACTTT
j_gene: TRBJ1-2; d_gene: NA; v_gene: TRBV6-6; abundance: NA; CDR3aa: CASSPGGNYGYTF; CDR3nt: TGTGCCAGCAGTCCTGGGGGGAACTATGGCTACACCTTC
j_gene: TRBJ2-3; d_gene: TRBD1; v_gene: TRBV7-6; abundance: NA; CDR3aa: CASSQVWRDRAPDTQYF; CDR3nt: TGTGCCAGCAGCCAAGTTTGGCGGGACAGGGCACCAGATACGCAGTATTTT
j_gene: TRBJ1-4; d_gene: TRBD1; v_gene: TRBV3-1/TRBV3-2; abundance: once; CDR3aa: CASSQRTGGEKLFF; CDR3nt: TGTGCCAGCAGCCAAAGGACAGGGGGTGAAAAACTGTTTTTT
j_gene: TRBJ2-1; d_gene: TRBD2; v_gene: TRBV28; abundance: NA; CDR3aa: CASSFPGTSSPNEQFF; CDR3nt: TGTGCCAGCAGTTTCCCCGGGACTAGCAGTCCCAATGAGCAGTTCTTC
j_gene: TRBJ2-1; d_gene: NA; v_gene: TRBV11-3; abundance: NA; CDR3aa: CASSLEPAWGLLGSFQYNEQFF; CDR3nt: TGTGCCAGCAGCTTAGAGCCCGCCTGGGGGCTCTTGGGTTCGTTTCAATACAATGAGCAGTTCTTC